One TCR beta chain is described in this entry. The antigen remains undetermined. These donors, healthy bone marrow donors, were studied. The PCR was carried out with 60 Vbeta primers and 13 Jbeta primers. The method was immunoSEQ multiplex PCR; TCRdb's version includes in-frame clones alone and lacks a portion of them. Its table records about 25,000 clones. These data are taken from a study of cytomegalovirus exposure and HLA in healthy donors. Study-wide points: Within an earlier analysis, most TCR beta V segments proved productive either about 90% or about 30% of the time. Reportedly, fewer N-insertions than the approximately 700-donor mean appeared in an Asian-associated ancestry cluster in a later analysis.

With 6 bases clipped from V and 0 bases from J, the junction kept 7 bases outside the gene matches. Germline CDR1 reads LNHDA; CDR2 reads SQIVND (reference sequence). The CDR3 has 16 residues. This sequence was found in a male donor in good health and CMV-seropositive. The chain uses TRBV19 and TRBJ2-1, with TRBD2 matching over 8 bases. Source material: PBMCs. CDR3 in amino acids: CASRVSGGISYNEQFF. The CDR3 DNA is TGTGCCAGTAGGGTCTCGGGAGGGATCTCCTACAATGAGCAGTTCTTC.